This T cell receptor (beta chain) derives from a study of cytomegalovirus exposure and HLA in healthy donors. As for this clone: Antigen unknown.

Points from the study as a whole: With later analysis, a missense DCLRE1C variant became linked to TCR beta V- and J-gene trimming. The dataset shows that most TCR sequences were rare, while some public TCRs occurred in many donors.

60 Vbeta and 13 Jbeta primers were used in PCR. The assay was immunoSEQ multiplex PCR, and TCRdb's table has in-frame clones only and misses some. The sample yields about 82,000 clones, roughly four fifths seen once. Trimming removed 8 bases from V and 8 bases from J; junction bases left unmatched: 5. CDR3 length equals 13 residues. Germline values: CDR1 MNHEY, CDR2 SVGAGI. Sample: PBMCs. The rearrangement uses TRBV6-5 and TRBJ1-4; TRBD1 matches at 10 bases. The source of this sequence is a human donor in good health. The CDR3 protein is CASFRTGGEKLFF. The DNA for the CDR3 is TGTGCCAGCTTCCGGACAGGGGGAGAAAAACTGTTTTTT.